This TCR beta chain was retrieved from a study of T cell clonotyping in hematopoietic cell transplantation. Whole-study findings and limits: Broader posttransplant TCR repertoire diversity was predicted by graft donor and pretransplant recipient Inverse Simpson Index values. CD4 and CD8 repertoire contributions could not be separated without sorting. Pathologically expanded recipient clonotypes increased progressively from day 30 to day 180 as diversity fell.

Recipients were bled about 28 days pretransplant and at posttransplant days 30, 100, 180. V lost 2 bases and J lost 6, with 10 bases in between. The length of the CDR3 is 14 residues. Germline CDR1 MNHEY, CDR2 SMNVEV (reference sequence). Sequenced by immunoSEQ multiplex PCR; TCRdb stores in-frame clones only, minus some. The data show more than 4,500 clones, 55% to 80% seen once. For this clone: Its antigen is still unknown.

This chain uses TRBV27 with TRBJ2-2; TRBD1 might be the D (6 bases). The origin of this receptor is a female patient aged 45-65 years who had an allogeneic stem cell transplant, so the T cells may come from the graft donor. Some clones in this sample may be carry-over from other donors' samples. The input for sequencing was PBMCs, taken 100 days after allogeneic stem cell transplant. CDR3 bases: TGTGCCAGCAGTTTACAGGGGTACCCCGGGGAGCTGTTTTTT. Protein sequence: CASSLQGYPGELFF.